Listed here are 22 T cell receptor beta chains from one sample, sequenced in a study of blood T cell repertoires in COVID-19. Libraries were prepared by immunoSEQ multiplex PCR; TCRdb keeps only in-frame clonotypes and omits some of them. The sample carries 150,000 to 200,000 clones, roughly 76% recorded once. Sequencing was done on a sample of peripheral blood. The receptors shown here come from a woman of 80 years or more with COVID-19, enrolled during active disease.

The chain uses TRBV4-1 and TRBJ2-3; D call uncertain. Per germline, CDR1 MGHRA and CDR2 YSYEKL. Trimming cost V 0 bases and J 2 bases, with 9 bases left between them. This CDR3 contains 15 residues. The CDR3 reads CASSQDPAFTDTQYF. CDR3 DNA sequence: TGCGCCAGCAGCCAAGACCCAGCGTTCACAGATACGCAGTATTTT.

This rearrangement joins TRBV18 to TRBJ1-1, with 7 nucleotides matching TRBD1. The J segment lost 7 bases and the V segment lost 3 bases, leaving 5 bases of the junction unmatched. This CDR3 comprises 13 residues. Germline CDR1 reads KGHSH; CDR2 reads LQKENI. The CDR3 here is CASSPRDSFEAFF. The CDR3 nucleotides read TGTGCCAGCTCACCCCGGGACAGCTTTGAAGCTTTCTTT.

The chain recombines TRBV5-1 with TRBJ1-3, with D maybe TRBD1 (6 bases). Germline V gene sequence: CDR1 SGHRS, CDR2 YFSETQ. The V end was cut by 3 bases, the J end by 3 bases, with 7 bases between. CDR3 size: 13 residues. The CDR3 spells CASSWGLGNTIYF. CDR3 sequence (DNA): TGCGCCAGCAGCTGGGGGCTTGGAAACACCATATATTTT.

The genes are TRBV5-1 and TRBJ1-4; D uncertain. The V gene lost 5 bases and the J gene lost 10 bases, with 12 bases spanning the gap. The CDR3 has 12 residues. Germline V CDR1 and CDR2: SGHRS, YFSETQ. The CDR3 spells CASRGELAKLFF. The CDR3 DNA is TGCGCCAGCAGGGGAGAGCTGGCAAAACTGTTTTTT.

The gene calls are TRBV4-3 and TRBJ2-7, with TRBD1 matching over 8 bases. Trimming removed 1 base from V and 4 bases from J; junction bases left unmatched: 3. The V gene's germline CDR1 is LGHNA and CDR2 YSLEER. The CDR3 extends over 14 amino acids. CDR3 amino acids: CASSQGTGLYEQYF. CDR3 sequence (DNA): TGCGCCAGCAGCCAAGGGACAGGGCTGTACGAGCAGTACTTC.

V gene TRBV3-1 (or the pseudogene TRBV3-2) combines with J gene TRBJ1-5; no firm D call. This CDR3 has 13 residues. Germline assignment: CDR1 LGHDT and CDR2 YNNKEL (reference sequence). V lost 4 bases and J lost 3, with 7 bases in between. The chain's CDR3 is CASSPSLNQPQHF. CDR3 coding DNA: TGTGCCAGCAGCCCCTCCCTCAATCAGCCCCAGCATTTT.

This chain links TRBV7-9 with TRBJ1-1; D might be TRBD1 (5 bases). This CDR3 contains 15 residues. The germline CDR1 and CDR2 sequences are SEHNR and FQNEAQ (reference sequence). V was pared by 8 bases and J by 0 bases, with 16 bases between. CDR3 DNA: TGTGCCAGCCCTGCGCCCGGGGGTCTGAACACTGAAGCTTTCTTT. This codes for CASPAPGGLNTEAFF.

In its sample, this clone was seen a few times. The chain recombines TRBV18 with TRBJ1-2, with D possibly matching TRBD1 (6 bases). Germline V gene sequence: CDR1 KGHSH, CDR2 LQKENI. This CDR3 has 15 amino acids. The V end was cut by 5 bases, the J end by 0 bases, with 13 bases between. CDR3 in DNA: TGTGCCAGCTCAGCGACAGGTGTTTCTAACTATGGCTACACCTTC. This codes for CASSATGVSNYGYTF.

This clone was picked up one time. CDR3 coding DNA: TGTGCCAGCAGGGCTAGCGGGAGGAAGCAGTATTTT. Translating it yields CASRASGRKQYF. This chain links TRBV28 with TRBJ2-3; 11 nucleotides line up with TRBD2. The CDR3 covers 12 residues. J was trimmed by 11 bases and V by 6 bases; bases with no gene match: 4. Germline loops: CDR1 MDHEN, CDR2 SYDVKM. The full variable domain, completed using reference TRBV28 and TRBJ2-3, is DVKVTQSSRYLVKRTGEKVFLECVQDMDHENMFWYRQDPGLGLRLIYFSYDVKMKEKGDIPEGYSVSREKKERFSLILESASTNQTSMYLCASRASGRKQYFGPGTRLTVL.

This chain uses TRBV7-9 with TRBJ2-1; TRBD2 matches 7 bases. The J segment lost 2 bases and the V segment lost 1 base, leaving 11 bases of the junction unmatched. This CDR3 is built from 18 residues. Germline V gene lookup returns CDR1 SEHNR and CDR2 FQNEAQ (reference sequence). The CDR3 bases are TGTGCCAGCAGCTTAGAGTTTCCAGCGGGACGTCCCTACAATGAGCAGTTCTTC. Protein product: CASSLEFPAGRPYNEQFF.

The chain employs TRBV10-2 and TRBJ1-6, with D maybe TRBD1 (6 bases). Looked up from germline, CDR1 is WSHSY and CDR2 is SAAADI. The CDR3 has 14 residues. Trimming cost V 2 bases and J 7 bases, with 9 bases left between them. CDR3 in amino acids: CASSEAGGNSPLHF. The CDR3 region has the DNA TGCGCCAGCAGTGAGGCTGGGGGCAATTCACCCCTCCACTTT.

The CDR3 nucleotides are TGTGCCAGCAGTTTATTTATTAGTCCCTTTGAGCGGGAGCTGTTTTTT. It translates to CASSLFISPFERELFF. This chain connects TRBV28 to TRBJ2-2; no definite D call. Trimming removed 1 base from V and 9 bases from J, with 18 bases in between. This CDR3 comprises 16 residues. Germline V gene lookup returns CDR1 MDHEN and CDR2 SYDVKM.

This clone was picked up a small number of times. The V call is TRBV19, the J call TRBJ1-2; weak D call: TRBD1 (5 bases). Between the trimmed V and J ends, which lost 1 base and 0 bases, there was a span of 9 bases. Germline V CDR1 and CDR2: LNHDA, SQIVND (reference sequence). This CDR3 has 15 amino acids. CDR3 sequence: CASSIGQYSNYGYTF. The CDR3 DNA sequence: TGTGCCAGTAGTATAGGACAGTACTCTAACTATGGCTACACCTTC.

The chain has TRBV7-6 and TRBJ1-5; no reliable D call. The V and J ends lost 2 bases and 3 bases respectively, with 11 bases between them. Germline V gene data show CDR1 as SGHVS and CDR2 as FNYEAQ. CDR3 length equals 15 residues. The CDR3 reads CASSLRSGYNQPQHF. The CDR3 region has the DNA TGTGCCAGCAGCTTAAGGTCGGGGTACAATCAGCCCCAGCATTTT.

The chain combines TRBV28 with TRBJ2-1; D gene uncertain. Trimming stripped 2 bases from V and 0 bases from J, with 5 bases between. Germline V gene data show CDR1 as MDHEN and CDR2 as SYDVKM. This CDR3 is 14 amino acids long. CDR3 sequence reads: CASSLRGSYNEQFF. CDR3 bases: TGTGCCAGCAGTTTAAGAGGCTCCTACAATGAGCAGTTCTTC.

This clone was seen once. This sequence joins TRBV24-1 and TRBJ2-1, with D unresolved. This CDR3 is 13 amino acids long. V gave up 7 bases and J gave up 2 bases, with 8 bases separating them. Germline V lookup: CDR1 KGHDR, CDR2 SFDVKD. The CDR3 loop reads CATSPAAYNEQFF. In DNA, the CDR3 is TGTGCCACCAGCCCCGCGGCCTACAATGAGCAGTTCTTC.

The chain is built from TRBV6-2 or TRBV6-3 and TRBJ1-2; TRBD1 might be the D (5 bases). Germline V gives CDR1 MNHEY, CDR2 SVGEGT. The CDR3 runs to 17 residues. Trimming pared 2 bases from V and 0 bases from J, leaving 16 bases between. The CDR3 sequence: CASSYPGLRGTNYGYTF. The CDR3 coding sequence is TGTGCCAGCAGTTACCCGGGACTTCGAGGTACTAACTATGGCTACACCTTC.

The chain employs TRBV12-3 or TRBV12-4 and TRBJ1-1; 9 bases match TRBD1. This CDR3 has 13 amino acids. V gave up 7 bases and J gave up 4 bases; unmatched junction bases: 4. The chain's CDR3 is CASTMTGGTEAFF. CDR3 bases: TGTGCCAGCACCATGACAGGGGGCACTGAAGCTTTCTTT.

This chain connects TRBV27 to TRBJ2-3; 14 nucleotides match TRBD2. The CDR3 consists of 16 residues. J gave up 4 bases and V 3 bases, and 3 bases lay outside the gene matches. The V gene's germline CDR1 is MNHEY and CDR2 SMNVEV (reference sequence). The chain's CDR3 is CASSFSGLAGADTQYF. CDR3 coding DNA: TGTGCCAGCAGTTTCTCGGGACTAGCGGGAGCAGATACGCAGTATTTT.

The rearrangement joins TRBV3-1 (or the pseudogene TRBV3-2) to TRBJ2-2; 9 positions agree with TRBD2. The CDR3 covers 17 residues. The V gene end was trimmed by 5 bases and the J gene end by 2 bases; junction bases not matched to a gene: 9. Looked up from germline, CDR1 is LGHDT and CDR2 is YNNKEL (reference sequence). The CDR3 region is CASSTRLAATNTGELFF. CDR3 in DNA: TGTGCCAGCAGCACACGACTAGCGGCGACTAACACCGGGGAGCTGTTTTTT.

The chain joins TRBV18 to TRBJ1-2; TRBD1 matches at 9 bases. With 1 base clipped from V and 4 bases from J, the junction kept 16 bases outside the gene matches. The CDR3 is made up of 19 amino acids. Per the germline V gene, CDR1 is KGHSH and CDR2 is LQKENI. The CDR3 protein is CASSPQSGTGLSTRYGYTF. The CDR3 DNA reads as TGTGCCAGCTCACCACAGTCGGGGACAGGGTTGAGTACCCGCTATGGCTACACCTTC.

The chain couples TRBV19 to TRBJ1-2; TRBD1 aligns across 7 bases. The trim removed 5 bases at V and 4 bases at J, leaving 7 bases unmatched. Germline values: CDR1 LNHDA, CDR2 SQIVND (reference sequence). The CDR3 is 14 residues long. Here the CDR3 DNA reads TGTGCCAGTAGTCCAGGGGGATCGGGCTATGGCTACACCTTC. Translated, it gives CASSPGGSGYGYTF. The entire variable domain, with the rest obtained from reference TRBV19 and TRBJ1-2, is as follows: DGGITQSPKYLFRKEGQNVTLSCEQNLNHDAMYWYRQDPGQGLRLIYYSQIVNDFQKGDIAEGYSVSREKKESFPLTVTSAQKNPTAFYLCASSPGGSGYGYTFGSGTRLTVV.